The sequence of this T cell receptor beta chain was determined in a study of shared clonotypes between healthy human individuals. The wider study: Per donor, three plates held CD4 naive cells, three held CD4 memory, two held CD8 naive and one held CD8 memory. Study-level findings and limits: Clonotypes that were shared across a handful of donors made up roughly 5% of naive CD4 clonotypes. Among donors, clonotype sharing was expected to be affected by sequencing depth. The four-donor shared clonotypes exceeded non-shared clonotypes in generation probability, with non-shared ones scoring lower.

On this clone: Its antigen is unidentified.

J was trimmed by 4 bases and V by 3 bases; bases with no gene match: 14. CDR1 and CDR2 from the germline V gene are SGHRS and YFSETQ. The CDR3 covers 19 residues. Profiled with immunoSEQ multiplex PCR; TCRdb holds only in-frame clones, not every one. The data contain under 1,900,000 clones, around 98.5% of them singletons. The chain combines TRBV5-1 with TRBJ2-3; 13 bases line up with TRBD2. This clonotype originated in a young man in good health. The sequencing sample was made of naive CD4+ T cells sorted from blood. The subset is: CD45RA+ positively selected. CDR3 amino acids: CASSYERGLAGTSADTQYF. The CDR3, as DNA: TGCGCCAGCAGCTACGAAAGGGGACTAGCGGGGACCAGCGCAGATACGCAGTATTTT.